This entry lists 17 T cell receptor beta chains sequenced from one sample in a study of T cell responses to AZD1222 COVID-19 vaccine. Method: immunoSEQ multiplex PCR; TCRdb's copy keeps in-frame clones and lacks some. The sample includes 95,000 to 130,000 clones, more than 75% of them seen just once. Specimen: peripheral blood, collected on day 0 of AZD1222 vaccination. All receptors derive from an adult in good health.

V usage is TRBV30 and J usage is TRBJ1-3, with TRBD1 identical over 7 bases. The V gene's germline CDR1 is GTSNPN and CDR2 SVGIG (reference sequence). Trimming at V came to 7 bases and at J to 1 base, leaving 7 bases not matched to a gene. This CDR3 has 14 amino acids. CDR3 amino acids: CASLTGKSGNTIYF. The CDR3 region has the DNA TGTGCCTCCCTGACAGGGAAATCTGGAAACACCATATATTTT.

The chain recombines TRBV25-1 with TRBJ1-2; D is unclear. The CDR3 runs to 13 residues. V was trimmed by 3 bases and J by 8 bases, leaving 13 bases between them. Looked up from germline, CDR1 is MGHDK and CDR2 is SYGVNS. CDR3 nucleotide sequence: TGTGCCAGCAGTGAGTCTGGAGTTCTCGGCTACACCTTC. This codes for CASSESGVLGYTF.

The gene calls are TRBV2 and TRBJ1-1; unclear D gene. This CDR3 is built from 13 residues. V dropped 3 bases and J dropped 7 bases, with 12 bases sitting between them. Germline CDR1 reads SNHLY; CDR2 reads FYNNEI. This CDR3 is CASSEVTPDEAFF. CDR3 bases: TGTGCCAGCAGTGAGGTGACACCTGATGAAGCTTTCTTT.

This chain uses TRBV5-1 with TRBJ1-1, with a weak D call TRBD1 (6 bases). CDR3 size: 13 residues. Germline V gene data show CDR1 as SGHRS and CDR2 as YFSETQ. V was trimmed by 5 bases and J by 11 bases, leaving 19 bases between them. The CDR3 sequence is CASSLPGAKGAFF. The CDR3 region has the DNA TGCGCCAGCAGTCTCCCAGGGGCTAAGGGGGCTTTCTTT.

The chain uses TRBV7-8 and TRBJ1-1, with D uncertain. Germline V lookup: CDR1 SGHVS, CDR2 FQNEAQ. The germline V and J ends were trimmed by 7 bases and 0 bases, with 12 bases remaining between them. The CDR3 runs 14 residues. CDR3 in DNA: TGTGCCAGCAACACTGGAGGGATGAACACTGAAGCTTTCTTT. Encoded protein: CASNTGGMNTEAFF.

The V gene is TRBV20-1, the J gene TRBJ2-2; 8 bases are shared with TRBD2. The V segment lost 3 bases and the J segment 1 base; nucleotides outside the gene matches: 7. Looked up from germline, CDR1 is DFQATT and CDR2 is SNEGSKA (reference sequence). The CDR3 is made up of 16 amino acids. CDR3 nucleotide sequence: TGCAGTGCTAGTAACGCCGCGGGGGGGAACACCGGGGAGCTGTTTTTT. This codes for CSASNAAGGNTGELFF.

The chain joins TRBV27 to TRBJ2-1; 8 nucleotides agree with TRBD2. With 7 bases clipped from V and 4 bases from J, the junction kept 9 bases outside the gene matches. Germline CDR1 is MNHEY and CDR2 is SMNVEV (reference sequence). CDR3 length equals 15 residues. CDR3 DNA sequence: TGTGCCAGCACCCAGGGGCTAGCGGGTTACAATGAGCAGTTCTTC. Its translation is CASTQGLAGYNEQFF.

This chain uses TRBV28 with TRBJ1-1; unclear D gene. V lost 5 bases and J lost 0, with 22 bases in between. This CDR3 has 18 amino acids. Germline V CDR1 and CDR2: MDHEN, SYDVKM. The CDR3 DNA reads TGTGCCAGCAGTCTCCCCCTGGGGAGAGGCGGGATGAACACTGAAGCTTTCTTT. Its translation is CASSLPLGRGGMNTEAFF.

The rearrangement links TRBV2 to TRBJ1-2; weak D call: TRBD1 (5 bases). The CDR3 is made up of 13 amino acids. Germline V gives CDR1 SNHLY, CDR2 FYNNEI. V was trimmed by 6 bases and J by 4 bases, leaving 12 bases between them. The CDR3 spells CASRPDSTYGYTF. CDR3 DNA: TGTGCCAGCAGGCCCGACAGTACCTATGGCTACACCTTC.

The chain is built from TRBV7-6 and TRBJ2-7; D is unresolved. The CDR3 is 12 residues long. Germline V lookup: CDR1 SGHVS, CDR2 FNYEAQ. Trimming pared 5 bases from V and 4 bases from J, leaving 9 bases between. In DNA form, the CDR3 reads TGTGCCAGCAGCCTAACCCCTTACGAGCAGTACTTC. Protein sequence: CASSLTPYEQYF. Complete variable domain (other parts from reference TRBV7-6 and TRBJ2-7): GAGVSQSPRYKVTKRGQDVALRCDPISGHVSLYWYRQALGQGPEFLTYFNYEAQQDKSGLPNDRFSAERPEGSISTLTIQRTEQRDSAMYRCASSLTPYEQYFGPGTRLTVT.

The CDR3 is CASSFQGLSGNTIYF. CDR3 nucleotides: TGTGCCAGCAGTTTCCAGGGGCTCTCTGGAAACACCATATATTTT. The J gene is TRBJ1-3, the V gene TRBV28; D may be TRBD1 (6 bases). CDR1 MDHEN and CDR2 SYDVKM come from the germline V gene. V dropped 3 bases and J dropped 0 bases, with 9 bases sitting between them. The CDR3 runs 15 residues. The complete variable domain, with remaining parts taken from reference TRBV28 and TRBJ1-3, reads DVKVTQSSRYLVKRTGEKVFLECVQDMDHENMFWYRQDPGLGLRLIYFSYDVKMKEKGDIPEGYSVSREKKERFSLILESASTNQTSMYLCASSFQGLSGNTIYFGEGSWLTVV.

This clone turned up a few times. V gene TRBV3-1 (or the pseudogene TRBV3-2) combines with J gene TRBJ2-3; 11 positions match TRBD2. The CDR3 has 17 residues. V gave up 5 bases and J gave up 0 bases; unmatched junction bases: 7. Germline CDR1 reads LGHDT; CDR2 reads YNNKEL (reference sequence). The CDR3: CASSSLTSGTSTDTQYF. As DNA, the CDR3 is TGTGCCAGCAGCTCCTTGACTAGCGGGACTAGCACAGATACGCAGTATTTT.

The chain uses TRBV6-6 and TRBJ1-6, with D hard to call. The CDR3 consists of 12 residues. With 5 bases removed from V and 9 bases from J, the gap between germline ends came to 8 bases. The germline gives CDR1 MNHNY, CDR2 SVGAGI (reference sequence). The CDR3 DNA reads as TGTGCCAGCAGTCCCGGGATTTCACCCCTCCACTTT. Amino acids: CASSPGISPLHF.

This chain joins TRBV7-9 and TRBJ1-2; D uncertain. The CDR3 sequence is 13 residues long. With 3 bases removed from V and 7 bases from J, the gap between germline ends came to 12 bases. Per the germline V gene, CDR1 is SEHNR and CDR2 is FQNEAQ (reference sequence). CDR3 nucleotides: TGTGCCAGCAGCTTGGGTATCTACGCTGGCTACACCTTC. Its translation is CASSLGIYAGYTF.

This clone appeared a few times. The chain uses TRBV5-1 and TRBJ2-1; TRBD2 matches at 11 bases. The CDR3 totals 16 residues. V lost 3 bases, J lost 3 bases, and 5 bases stayed unmatched. The V gene's germline CDR1 is SGHRS and CDR2 YFSETQ. CDR3 sequence (DNA): TGCGCCAGCAGCTCATTTAGCGGGAGGGACTACAATGAGCAGTTCTTC. Its translation: CASSSFSGRDYNEQFF.

The chain carries TRBV24-1 and TRBJ2-7; no firm D call. CDR1 and CDR2 (germline): KGHDR, SFDVKD. The V end lost 1 base, the J end lost 9 bases, and 6 bases lay between the germline ends. The CDR3 has 11 amino acids. CDR3 sequence reads: CATSDLLGQYF. CDR3 DNA: TGTGCCACCAGTGATTTACTGGGGCAGTACTTC.

The chain joins TRBV16 to TRBJ1-1; tentative D call: TRBD1 (5 bases). CDR1 is KGHSY and CDR2 is FQNENV in the germline V gene. The CDR3 runs 12 residues. The ends were cut back, 5 bases at V and 7 bases at J, with 11 bases in the middle. CDR3 sequence (DNA): TGTGCCAGCAGCACCCGGGACGGTGAAGCTTTCTTT. This sequence encodes CASSTRDGEAFF.